This T cell receptor (beta chain) was documented in a study of CD4+ T cells in melanoma (dated by TCRdb to the early 2020s). Study-wide context: Neoantigen-specific CD4+ T cells in human melanoma were investigated in the study. Paper-wide results and their limitations: According to the report, neoantigen-specific CD4+ T cells in melanoma displayed diverse differentiation states. Neoantigen-specific CD4+ T cells were reported to be correlated with the function of CD8+ T cells, macrophages and B cells.

Trimming removed 0 bases from V and 5 bases from J; the gene matches leave 7 bases unexplained. From a lookup of the germline V gene, CDR1 and CDR2 are SGHRS and YFSETQ. The CDR3 runs 15 residues from the cysteine to the phenylalanine. The read is trimmed to its CDR3 DNA, 45 bases read in frame from base 1. The donors were people with melanoma. Library preparation was by the immunoSEQ multiplex PCR assay. TCRdb re-hosts the immuneACCESS table, in-frame sequences only. Its copies lack some clones; in the studies checked, an unresolved V gene accounts for under half of them, and the cause for the rest is not known. The sample includes 20,000 to 25,000 clones, with almost 85% observed a single time. Jointly, the top ten make up approximately 4% of the sample. Note on this clone: This clone's antigen is unknown. No base quality information exists; no much larger clone differs at one position.

Sequencing was performed on cells from a culture (not recorded whether cultured in vitro). This clonotype originated in a human donor with melanoma. The chain couples TRBV5-1 to TRBJ1-1, and 7 junction bases match TRBD1. The CDR3 protein is CASSLATGVGTEAFF. Read as DNA, the sequence is TGCGCCAGCAGCTTGGCCACAGGGGTCGGGACTGAAGCTTTCTTT. Reference TRBV5-1 and TRBJ1-1 genes cover what lies past the CDR3, so the full variable domain is KAGVTQTPRYLIKTRGQQVTLSCSPISGHRSVSWYQQTPGQGLQFLFEYFSETQRNKGNFPGRFSGRQFSNSRSEMNVSTLELGDSALYLCASSLATGVGTEAFFGQGTRLTVV.